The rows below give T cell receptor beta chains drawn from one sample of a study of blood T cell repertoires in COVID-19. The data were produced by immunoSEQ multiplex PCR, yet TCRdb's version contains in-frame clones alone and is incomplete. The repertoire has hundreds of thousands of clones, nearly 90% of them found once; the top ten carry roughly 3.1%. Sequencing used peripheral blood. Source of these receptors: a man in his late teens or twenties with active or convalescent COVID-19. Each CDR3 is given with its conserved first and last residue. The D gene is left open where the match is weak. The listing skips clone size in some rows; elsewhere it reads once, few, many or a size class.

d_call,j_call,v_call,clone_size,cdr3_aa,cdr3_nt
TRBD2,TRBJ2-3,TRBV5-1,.,CASSSAGGRDTQYF,TGCGCCAGCAGTTCTGCGGGGGGTCGGGATACGCAGTATTTT
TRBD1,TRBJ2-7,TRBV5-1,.,CASSLLGQGVHEQYF,TGCGCCAGCAGCTTGTTGGGACAGGGGGTCCACGAGCAGTACTTC
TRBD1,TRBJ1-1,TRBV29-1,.,CSVGQGRAEAFF,TGCAGCGTTGGACAGGGTCGCGCTGAAGCTTTCTTT
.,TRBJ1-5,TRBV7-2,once,CASMSWAGDQPQHF,TGTGCCAGCATGAGTTGGGCAGGGGATCAGCCCCAGCATTTT
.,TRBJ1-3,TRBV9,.,CASSPPTTGNTIYF,TGTGCCAGCAGCCCCCCGACAACTGGAAACACCATATATTTT
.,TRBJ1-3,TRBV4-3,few,CASSQDRSSGNTIYF,TGCGCCAGCAGCCAAGATCGCAGCTCTGGAAACACCATATATTTT
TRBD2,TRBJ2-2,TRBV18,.,CASSRLAGEVELFF,TGTGCCAGCTCACGACTAGCGGGAGAGGTAGAGCTGTTTTTT
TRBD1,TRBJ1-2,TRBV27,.,CASSPGTGSVLGYTF,TGTGCCAGCAGTCCAGGGACAGGGTCGGTATTAGGCTACACCTTC
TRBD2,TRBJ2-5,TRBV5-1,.,CASSLPGLAGGGETQYF,TGCGCCAGCAGCTTACCGGGACTAGCGGGGGGTGGCGAGACCCAGTACTTC
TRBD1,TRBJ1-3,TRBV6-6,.,CASSQNRGHGGNTIYF,TGTGCCAGCTCCCAGAACAGGGGACATGGTGGAAACACCATATATTTT
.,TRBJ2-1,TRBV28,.,CASSPRGEDPYNEQFF,TGTGCCAGCAGTCCCCGGGGAGAGGACCCCTACAATGAGCAGTTCTTC
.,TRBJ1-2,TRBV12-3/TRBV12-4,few,CASSLTGSGGYTF,TGTGCCAGCAGTTTAACTGGGTCGGGAGGCTACACCTTC
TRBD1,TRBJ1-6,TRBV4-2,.,CASSQVRGQGNSPLHF,TGTGCCAGCAGCCAAGTCAGAGGACAGGGTAATTCACCCCTCCACTTT
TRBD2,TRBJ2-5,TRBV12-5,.,CASGPRGGQQETQYF,TGTGCTAGTGGGCCTCGGGGGGGCCAACAAGAGACCCAGTACTTC
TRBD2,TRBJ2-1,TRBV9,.,CASSLSGGYYNEQFF,TGTGCCAGCAGCCTGAGCGGGGGGTACTACAATGAGCAGTTCTTC
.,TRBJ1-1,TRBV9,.,CASSVAGSNTEAFF,TGTGCCAGCAGCGTAGCAGGCAGTAACACTGAAGCTTTCTTT
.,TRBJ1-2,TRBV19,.,CASTPDSDYGYTF,TGTGCCAGTACCCCGGACAGCGACTATGGCTACACCTTC
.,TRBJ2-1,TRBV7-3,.,CASSSTPTVYNEQFF,TGTGCCAGCAGCTCGACCCCTACAGTCTACAATGAGCAGTTCTTC
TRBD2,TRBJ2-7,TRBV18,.,CASSRSLLLADPYEQYF,TGTGCCAGCTCACGGTCCCTGTTACTAGCGGACCCCTACGAGCAGTACTTC
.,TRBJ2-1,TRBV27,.,CASSFLKNNEQFF,TGTGCCAGCAGTTTCCTAAAGAACAATGAGCAGTTCTTC
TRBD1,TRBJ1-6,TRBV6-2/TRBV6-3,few,CASSTTGLNSPLHF,TGTGCCAGCAGTACGACAGGGCTCAATTCACCCCTCCACTTT
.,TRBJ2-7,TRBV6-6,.,CASSSDRSNYEQYF,TGTGCCAGCAGCTCCGACAGGAGCAACTACGAGCAGTACTTC
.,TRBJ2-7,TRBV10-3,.,CAISESGSRFQYF,TGTGCCATCAGTGAGTCGGGTTCGCGGTTCCAGTACTTC
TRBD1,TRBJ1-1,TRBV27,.,CASSLWGQGFTEAFF,TGTGCCAGCAGTTTGTGGGGACAGGGTTTCACTGAAGCTTTCTTT
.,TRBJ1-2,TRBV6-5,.,CASSYGSLTDNYGYTF,TGTGCCAGCAGTTACGGGAGTCTGACGGATAACTATGGCTACACCTTC
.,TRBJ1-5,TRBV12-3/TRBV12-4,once,CASSTGNQPQHF,TGTGCCAGCAGCACAGGGAATCAGCCCCAGCATTTT